Shown below are 6 T cell receptor beta chains from a single sample sequenced in a study of memory CD4+ T cells and cytomegalovirus serostatus (dated by TCRdb to the late 2010s). A FACSAria II was used to sort memory CD4+ T cells, defined as single viable CD3+CD4+CD8-CD45RO+ cells. Libraries were prepared through the immunoSEQ multiplex PCR assay. TCRdb mirrors the immuneACCESS table, restricted to in-frame sequences. Some clones are absent from its copies; in checked studies, under half trace to an unresolved V gene, and the reason for the others is unknown. In all, the sample holds over 75,000 clones, and 80% of those were seen once. The top ten clones comprise less than 4% of the sample. Input material: memory CD4+ T cells from blood. The receptors were gathered from an adult in good health and CMV-seropositive.

The V and J genes are TRBV13 and TRBJ2-1, with 8 positions matching TRBD2. CDR3 length equals 17 residues. The germline V gene has CDR1 PRHDT and CDR2 FYEKMQ (reference sequence). V dropped 2 bases and J dropped 1; count of bases not matched to a gene: 7. CDR3 bases: TGTGCCAGCAGCTTAAGGCGGGAGGAAGGGTCCTACAATGAGCAGTTCTTC. It specifies CASSLRREEGSYNEQFF. Filled out from reference TRBV13 and TRBJ2-1, the complete variable domain reads AAGVIQSPRHLIKEKRETATLKCYPIPRHDTVYWYQQGPGQDPQFLISFYEKMQSDKGSIPDRFSAQQFSDYHSELNMSSLELGDSALYFCASSLRREEGSYNEQFFGPGTRLTVL.

The chain has TRBV5-8 and TRBJ2-4; 7 bases fit TRBD2. CDR1 is SGHTS, CDR2 YDEGEE, per germline. V lost 1 base to trimming and J lost 16 bases; unmatched junction nucleotides: 8. The CDR3 loop spans 12 amino acids. CDR3 sequence: CASSLPGGRPYF. DNA of the CDR3: TGTGCCAGCAGCTTGCCGGGCGGGAGACCTTACTTC.

There are a few counts of this clone. V usage is TRBV4-2 and J usage is TRBJ2-2, with D possibly TRBD2 on 6 matching bases. V dropped 5 bases and J dropped 3 bases, with 19 bases sitting between them. The CDR3 runs to 17 residues. Germline V CDR1 and CDR2: LGHNA, YNFKEQ. The CDR3 nucleotides read TGTGCCAGCAGCGACTTCGTTGATAGCGGAGACACCGGGGAGCTGTTTTTT. Protein product: CASSDFVDSGDTGELFF.

J is TRBJ2-5 and V is TRBV4-1, with 7 nucleotides matching TRBD1. CDR1 is MGHRA and CDR2 is YSYEKL in the germline V gene. V dropped 3 bases and J dropped 2; count of bases not matched to a gene: 9. The length of the CDR3 is 16 residues. CDR3 nucleotides: TGCGCCAGCAGCCAGGGCCGGGACAGCAGACAAGAGACCCAGTACTTC. Translating it yields CASSQGRDSRQETQYF.

The rearrangement uses TRBV15 and TRBJ2-7; no clear D gene. The CDR3 is 12 amino acids. The V end was cut by 0 bases, the J end by 4 bases, with 4 bases between. Germline V CDR1 and CDR2: LNHNV, YYDKDF (reference sequence). The CDR3 reads CATSRDEYEQYF. The CDR3 bases are TGTGCCACCAGCAGAGATGAATACGAGCAGTACTTC.

This clone was picked up one time. This rearrangement joins TRBV28 to TRBJ1-2; no reliable D call. With 2 bases removed from V and 4 bases from J, the gap between germline ends came to 8 bases. This CDR3 is built from 13 residues. Germline CDR1 and CDR2: MDHEN and SYDVKM. The CDR3 nucleotides read TGTGCCAGCAGTTTACGCACCCTCTATGGCTACACCTTC. Translating it yields CASSLRTLYGYTF.